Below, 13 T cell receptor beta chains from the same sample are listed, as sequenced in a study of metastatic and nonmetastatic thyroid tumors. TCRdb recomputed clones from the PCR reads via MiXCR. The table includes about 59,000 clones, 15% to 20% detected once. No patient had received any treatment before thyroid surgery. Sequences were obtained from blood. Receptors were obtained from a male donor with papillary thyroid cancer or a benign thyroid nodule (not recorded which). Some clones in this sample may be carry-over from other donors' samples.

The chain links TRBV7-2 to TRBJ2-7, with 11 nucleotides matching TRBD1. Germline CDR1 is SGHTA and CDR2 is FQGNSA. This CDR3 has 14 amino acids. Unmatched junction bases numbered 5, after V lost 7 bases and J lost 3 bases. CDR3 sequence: CASTRDRGVYEQYF. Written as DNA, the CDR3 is TGTGCCAGCACGAGGGACAGGGGGGTCTACGAGCAGTACTTC. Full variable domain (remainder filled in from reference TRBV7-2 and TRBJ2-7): GAGVSQSPSNKVTEKGKDVELRCDPISGHTALYWYRQSLGQGLEFLIYFQGNSAPDKSGLPSDRFSAERTGGSVSTLTIQRTQQEDSAVYLCASTRDRGVYEQYFGPGTRLTVT.

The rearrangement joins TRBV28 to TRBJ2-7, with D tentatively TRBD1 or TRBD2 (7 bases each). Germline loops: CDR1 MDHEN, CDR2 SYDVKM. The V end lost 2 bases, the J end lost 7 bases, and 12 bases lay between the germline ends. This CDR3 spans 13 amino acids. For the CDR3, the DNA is TGTGCCAGCAGTTTAGGGACAGCGGGGGAGCAGTACTTC. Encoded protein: CASSLGTAGEQYF.

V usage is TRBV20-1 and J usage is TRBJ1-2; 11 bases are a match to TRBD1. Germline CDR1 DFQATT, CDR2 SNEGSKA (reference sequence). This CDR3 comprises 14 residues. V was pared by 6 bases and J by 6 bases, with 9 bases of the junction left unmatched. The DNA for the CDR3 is TGCAGTGCCGGACCCGGGACAGGGGGACATGGCTACACCTTC. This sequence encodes CSAGPGTGGHGYTF.

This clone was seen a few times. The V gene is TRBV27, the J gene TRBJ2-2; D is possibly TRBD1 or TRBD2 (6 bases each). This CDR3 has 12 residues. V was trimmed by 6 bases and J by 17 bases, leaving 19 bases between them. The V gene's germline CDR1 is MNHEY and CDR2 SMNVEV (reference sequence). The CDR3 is CASRGGTWGLFF. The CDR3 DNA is TGTGCCAGCAGGGGAGGCACCTGGGGGCTTTTTTTT.

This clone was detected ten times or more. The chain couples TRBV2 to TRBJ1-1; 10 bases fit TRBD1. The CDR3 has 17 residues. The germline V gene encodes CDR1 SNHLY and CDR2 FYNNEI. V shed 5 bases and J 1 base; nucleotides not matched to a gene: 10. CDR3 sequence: CASSHRTGGRSNTEAFF. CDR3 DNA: TGTGCCAGCAGTCACCGGACAGGGGGGCGTTCGAACACTGAAGCTTTCTTT. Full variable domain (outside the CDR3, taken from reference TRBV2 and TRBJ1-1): EPEVTQTPSHQVTQMGQEVILRCVPISNHLYFYWYRQILGQKVEFLVSFYNNEISEKSEIFDDQFSVERPDGSNFTLKIRSTKLEDSAMYFCASSHRTGGRSNTEAFFGQGTRLTVV.

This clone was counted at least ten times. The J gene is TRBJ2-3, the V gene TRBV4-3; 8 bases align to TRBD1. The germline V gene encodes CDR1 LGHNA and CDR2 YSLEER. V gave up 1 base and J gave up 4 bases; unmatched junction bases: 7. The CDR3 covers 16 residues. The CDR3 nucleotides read TGCGCCAGCAGCCAAGGGGTAGGGACAGGATCAGATACGCAGTATTTT. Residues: CASSQGVGTGSDTQYF.

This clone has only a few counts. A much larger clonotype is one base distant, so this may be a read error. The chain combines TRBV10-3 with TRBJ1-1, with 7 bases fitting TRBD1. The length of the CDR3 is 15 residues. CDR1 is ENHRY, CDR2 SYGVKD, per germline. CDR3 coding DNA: TGTGCCATCAATGAGCCCACAGGGGTGGCCACTGAAGCTTTCTTT. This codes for CAINEPTGVATEAFF.

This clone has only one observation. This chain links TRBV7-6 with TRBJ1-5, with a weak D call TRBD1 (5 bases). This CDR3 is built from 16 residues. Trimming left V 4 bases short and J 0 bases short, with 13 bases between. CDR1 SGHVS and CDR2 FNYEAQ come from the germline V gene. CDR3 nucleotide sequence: TGTGCCAGCAGCTCCTCTTTGGGGCCTAGCAATCAGCCCCAGCATTTT. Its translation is CASSSSLGPSNQPQHF.

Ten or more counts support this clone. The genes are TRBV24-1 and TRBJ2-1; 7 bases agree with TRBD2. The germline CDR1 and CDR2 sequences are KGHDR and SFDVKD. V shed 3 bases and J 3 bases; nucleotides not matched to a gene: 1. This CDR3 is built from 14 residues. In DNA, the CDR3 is TGTGCCACCAGTGATCGGGACTACTACAATGAGCAGTTCTTC. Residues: CATSDRDYYNEQFF.

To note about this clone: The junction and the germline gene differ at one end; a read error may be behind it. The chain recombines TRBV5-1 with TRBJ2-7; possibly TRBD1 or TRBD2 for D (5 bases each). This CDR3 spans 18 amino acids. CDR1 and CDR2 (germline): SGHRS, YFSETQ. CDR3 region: CASSSLTSKGPTSDEQYF. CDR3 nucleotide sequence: TGCGCCAGCAGCTCGCTTACCTCCAAGGGACCAACCTCCGACGAGCAGTACTTC. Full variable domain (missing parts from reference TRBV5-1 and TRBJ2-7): KAGVTQTPRYLIKTRGQQVTLSCSPISGHRSVSWYQQTPGQGLQFLFEYFSETQRNKGNFPGRFSGRQFSNSRSEMNVSTLELGDSALYLCASSSLTSKGPTSDEQYFGPGTRLTVT.

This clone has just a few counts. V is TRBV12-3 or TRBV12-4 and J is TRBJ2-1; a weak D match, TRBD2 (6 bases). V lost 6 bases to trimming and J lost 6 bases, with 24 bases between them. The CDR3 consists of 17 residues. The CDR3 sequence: CASSPRGTRTIGNEQFF. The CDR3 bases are TGTGCCAGCAGCCCTAGGGGTACCCGGACTATCGGCAATGAGCAGTTCTTC.

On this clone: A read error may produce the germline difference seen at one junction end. CDR3 DNA: TGTGCCAGCAGTTTTGAATTGGCGGCCCAGAACACCGGGGATCTGTTTTTT. Translation: CASSFELAAQNTGDLFF. The genes are TRBV28 and TRBJ2-2, with D perhaps TRBD2 (5 bases). Per germline, CDR1 MDHEN and CDR2 SYDVKM. The CDR3 extends over 17 amino acids.

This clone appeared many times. The CDR3 protein is CASTPSTTPSGYTF. CDR3 sequence (DNA): TGTGCCAGCACCCCGTCTACGACTCCGAGTGGCTACACCTTC. The V and J genes are TRBV2 and TRBJ1-2; no clear D. V was shortened by 7 bases and J by 7 bases, with 19 bases between the two germline ends. From germline, CDR1 is SNHLY and CDR2 FYNNEI. CDR3 length equals 14 residues. The entire variable domain, with the rest obtained from reference TRBV2 and TRBJ1-2, is as follows: EPEVTQTPSHQVTQMGQEVILRCVPISNHLYFYWYRQILGQKVEFLVSFYNNEISEKSEIFDDQFSVERPDGSNFTLKIRSTKLEDSAMYFCASTPSTTPSGYTFGSGTRLTVV.